These T cell receptor beta chains were read from a single sample in a study of glioma-infiltrating T cells after dendritic cell vaccination. The table came from immunoSEQ multiplex PCR; TCRdb's copy has only in-frame clones and leaves some out. The sample lists about 24,000 clones, approximately 89% occurring once. This material consisted of blood, taken after dendritic cell vaccination. The receptors originated from a human donor with glioblastoma. The CDR3 runs from the conserved cysteine through the conserved F or W. D genes are given only for firm matches.

TRBV6-1 15 - CASRSPGHQNYGYTF
TRBV19 15 TRBD1 CASSHDRGIYTEAFF
TRBV5-1 14 TRBD2 CASGTAGGPSEQYF
TRBV6-1 15 TRBD1 CASIYYPGQGYEQYF
TRBV19 18 TRBD1 CASSLTGTGADFIYGYTF
TRBV19 15 TRBD1 CASSIIQGAGQPQHF
TRBV4-1 16 TRBD2 CASSQDTAAGGSEQFF
TRBV19 16 - CASSRGRGNMNTEAFF
TRBV25-1 18 TRBD2 CASSDPSGVFSGANVLTF
TRBV30 15 - CAWELTGRLQETQYF
TRBV6-5 15 TRBD2 CASRHSGGQGDTQYF
TRBV7-8 18 TRBD2 CASSPRLAGGTPRDTQYF
TRBV5-1 13 - CASSRDTYNEQFF
TRBV15 14 - CATSRDMSSYGYTF
TRBV5-4 16 - CASSLDLGEGDTEAFF
TRBV5-1 15 TRBD1 CASSLAEEQGSGYTF
TRBV6-1 14 - CASSERGGRDTQYF
TRBV19 15 TRBD2 CASSNRGVLTDTQYF
TRBV5-1 16 - CASSFLPGDSNQPQHF
TRBV7-6 14 TRBD1 CASSPYGTAEKLFF
TRBV4-1 15 - CASSPGEGSHQPQHF
TRBV6-5 13 - CASKVAGTYEQYF
TRBV6-5 11 - CASRQGRGYTF
TRBV5-5 16 - CASSPYKSSGANVLTF
TRBV30 14 TRBD2 CAWSVLGGSYEQYF
TRBV11-2 15 - CASSSDRLGTNGYTF
TRBV21-1 11 - CASTLNEKLFF
TRBV5-6 15 TRBD1 CASSWRQGPPEKLFF
TRBV6-4 15 TRBD1 CASSGRDRGQEKLFF
TRBV15 16 TRBD1 CATSRALGQGEYGYTF
TRBV7-2 14 TRBD2 CASSARGVPNEQFF
TRBV18 14 - CASSPKAGPQPQHF
TRBV5-3 13 - CARSLRQQETQYF
TRBV27 14 TRBD2 CASSASGGYNEQFF
TRBV19 17 TRBD1 CASSMGTGVLGSYEQYF
TRBV30 15 - CAWTGRGSSGNTIYF
TRBV6-5 14 - CASSPLQSNQPQHF
TRBV6-5 13 - CASSPGAGTEAFF
TRBV6-6 15 TRBD2 CASSYPTSGVETQYF
TRBV4-2 16 TRBD2 CASSQDYSGGPYEQYF
TRBV6-6 13 - CASSRDINYEQYF
TRBV11-2 12 - CASSSGVGELFF
TRBV4-2 14 - CASSQDRRAGPQYF
TRBV27 14 - CASSLGRSGTEAFF
TRBV7-2 14 - CASSLDSHRNTIYF
TRBV9 13 TRBD2 CASSVPGGDEQYF
TRBV5-4 13 - CASSFGDQETQYF
TRBV6-1 17 - CASSEALRWGLNTEAFF
TRBV7-9 13 TRBD2 CASSPGGPYEQFF
TRBV7-9 14 - CASSLAWGPHEQFF
TRBV2 15 TRBD1 CASSERDRPNSPLHF
TRBV6-1 14 - CASSEASIGYEQYF
TRBV5-1 14 - CASGVDHAGGELFF
TRBV5-4 15 - CASSLPGVEGNTIYF
TRBV6-1 14 TRBD1 CASVAGTGPNEQFF
TRBV19 16 TRBD2 CASTPGGRGTRETQYF
TRBV6-5 14 TRBD1 CASSQNRGLGGYTF